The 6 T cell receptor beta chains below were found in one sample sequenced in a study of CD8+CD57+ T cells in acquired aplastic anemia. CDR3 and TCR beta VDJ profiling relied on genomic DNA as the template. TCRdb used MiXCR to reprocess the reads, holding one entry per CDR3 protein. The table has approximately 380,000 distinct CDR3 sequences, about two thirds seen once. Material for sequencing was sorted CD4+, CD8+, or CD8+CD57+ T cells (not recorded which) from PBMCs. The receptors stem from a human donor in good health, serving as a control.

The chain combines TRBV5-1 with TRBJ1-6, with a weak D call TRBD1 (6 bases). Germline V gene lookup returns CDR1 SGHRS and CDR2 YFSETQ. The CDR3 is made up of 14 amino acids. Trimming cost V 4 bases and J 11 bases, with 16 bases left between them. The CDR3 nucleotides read TGCGCCAGCAGCGTGTCCTTCCGGGACACACCCCTCCACTTT. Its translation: CASSVSFRDTPLHF.

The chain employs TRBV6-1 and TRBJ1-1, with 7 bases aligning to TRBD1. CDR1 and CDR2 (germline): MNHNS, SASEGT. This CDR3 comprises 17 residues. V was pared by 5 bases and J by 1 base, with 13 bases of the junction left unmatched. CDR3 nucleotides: TGTGCCAGCAGTCGCGGCATGGGGCAGGGGGGGAACACTGAAGCTTTCTTT. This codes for CASSRGMGQGGNTEAFF.

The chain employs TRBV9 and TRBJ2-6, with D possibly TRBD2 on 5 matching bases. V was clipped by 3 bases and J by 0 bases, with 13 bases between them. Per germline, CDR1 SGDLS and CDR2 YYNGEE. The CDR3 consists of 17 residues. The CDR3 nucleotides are TGTGCCAGCAGCGCCGGCCGGAGGAGCTCTGGGGCCAACGTCCTGACTTTC. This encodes CASSAGRRSSGANVLTF.

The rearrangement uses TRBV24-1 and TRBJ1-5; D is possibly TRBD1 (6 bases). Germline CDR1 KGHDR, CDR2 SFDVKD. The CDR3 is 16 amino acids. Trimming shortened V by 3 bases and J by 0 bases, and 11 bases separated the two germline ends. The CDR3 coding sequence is TGTGCCACCAGTGATCCGGGGGCCTATAGCAATCAGCCCCAGCATTTT. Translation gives CATSDPGAYSNQPQHF.

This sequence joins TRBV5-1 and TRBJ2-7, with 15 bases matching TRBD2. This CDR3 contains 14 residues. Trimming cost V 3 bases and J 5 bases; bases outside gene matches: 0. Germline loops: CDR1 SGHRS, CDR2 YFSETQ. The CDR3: CASSWTSGGDEQYF. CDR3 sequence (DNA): TGCGCCAGCAGCTGGACTAGCGGGGGGGACGAGCAGTACTTC.

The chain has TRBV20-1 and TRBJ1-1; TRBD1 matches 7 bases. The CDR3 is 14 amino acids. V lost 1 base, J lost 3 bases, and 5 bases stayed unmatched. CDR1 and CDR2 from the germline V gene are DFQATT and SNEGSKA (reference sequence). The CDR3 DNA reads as TGCAGTGCTAGAGGGCTCAGGGGGGACACTGAAGCTTTCTTT. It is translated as CSARGLRGDTEAFF.